Below, one T cell receptor beta chain is given with its context. Its antigen is not identified. This sample stems from a study of T cell responses to AZD1222 COVID-19 vaccine. Study-wide results and caveats: Baseline seropositivity occurred in only 5 or 6 AZD1222 recipients. With two AZD1222 doses given, Spike-specific TCR breadth and depth both rose. The donors showed a predominance of white British ancestry and of females, with possible underestimation of clonal diversity.

Clones were read by immunoSEQ multiplex PCR, and TCRdb kept only the in-frame ones, dropping some. The table shows about 270,000 clones, with 90% to 95% occurring only once. CDR1 and CDR2 (germline): MDHEN, SYDVKM. This CDR3 has 12 amino acids. Trimming cost V 6 bases and J 5 bases, with 8 bases left between them. The sample in question was peripheral blood, obtained 28 days after the second AZD1222 dose. This clonotype was obtained from an adult who received the AZD1222 COVID-19 vaccine. The chain joins TRBV28 to TRBJ2-1; the D is unclear. The CDR3 reads CASRERHNEQFF. The CDR3 DNA reads TGTGCCAGCAGGGAACGGCACAATGAGCAGTTCTTC.